The 8 T cell receptor beta chains presented below share a single source sample, sequenced in a study of chemoradiotherapy in HPV16-positive cancers. TCRdb keeps only in-frame clones here, not all; method: immunoSEQ multiplex PCR. Of some 5,100 clones detected, more than 65% appear once; the ten largest clones hold 15% to 20%. The sequenced sample was tumor tissue, obtained from a patient who underwent chemoradiotherapy. The receptors were sampled from a human donor with HPV-associated anogenital cancer.

J is TRBJ2-6 and V is TRBV7-5; the D call TRBD1 from the table was never checked on the DNA. TRBV7-5 is deemed a pseudogene. CDR3 length: 18 residues. The CDR3 loop is CVRSPGTGGECGANVLTF. The CDR3 region has the DNA TGTGTCAGAAGCCCAGGGACAGGGGGCGAATGTGGGGCCAACGTCCTGACTTTC.

This clone was counted only a few times. The genes are TRBV30 and TRBJ2-2, with D unclear. Trimming pared 2 bases from V and 7 bases from J, leaving 5 bases between. This CDR3 region has 11 residues. Germline CDR1 GTSNPN, CDR2 SVGIG (reference sequence). The CDR3 DNA reads TGTGCCTGGAGTTGGGGCGGGGAGCTGTTTTTT. This sequence encodes CAWSWGGELFF.

This chain joins TRBV29-1 and TRBJ1-1; D call uncertain. Trimming pared 3 bases from V and 1 base from J, leaving 6 bases between. CDR3 length: 12 amino acids. Germline lookup yields CDR1 SQVTM and CDR2 ANQGSEA. The CDR3 coding sequence is TGCAGCGTTGAGGTGGAGAACACTGAAGCTTTCTTT. It translates to CSVEVENTEAFF.

The gene calls are TRBV27 and TRBJ2-1; TRBD2 matches at 13 bases. CDR3 length equals 14 residues. CDR1 is MNHEY, CDR2 SMNVEV, per germline (reference sequence). After removal of 6 bases from V and 11 bases from J, the junction contained 7 bases not matched to a gene. CDR3 in DNA: TGTGCCAGCAGGACCGGGACTAGCGGGACTCAGCAGTTCTTC. The encoded protein is CASRTGTSGTQQFF.

J is TRBJ1-1 and V is TRBV29-1; 7 nucleotides agree with TRBD1. The CDR3 is 14 amino acids. Germline CDR1 and CDR2: SQVTM and ANQGSEA. V lost 3 bases to trimming and J lost 6 bases; unmatched junction nucleotides: 10. The CDR3 region has the DNA TGCAGCGTTGACCACAGGGGACGTGCGGCTGAAGCTTTCTTT. Translated: CSVDHRGRAAEAFF.

The J gene is TRBJ2-5, the V gene TRBV2; TRBD2 might be the D (6 bases). V was clipped by 8 bases and J by 5 bases, with 12 bases between them. The CDR3 consists of 12 residues. CDR1 is SNHLY, CDR2 FYNNEI, per germline. The DNA for the CDR3 is TGTGCCAGCCAGGCGGGGTATGAGACCCAGTACTTC. As protein: CASQAGYETQYF.

The chain uses TRBV4-1 and TRBJ1-1; D is uncertain. V lost 6 bases to trimming and J lost 10 bases, with 18 bases between them. Germline V gene lookup returns CDR1 MGHRA and CDR2 YSYEKL. CDR3 length equals 13 residues. The CDR3 here is CASSPNSGIRAFF. The DNA for the CDR3 is TGCGCCAGCAGTCCGAACTCTGGGATCCGAGCTTTCTTT.

This sequence joins TRBV6-1 and TRBJ2-3, with D uncertain. The CDR3 length is 14 residues. V was clipped by 0 bases and J by 2 bases, with 6 bases between them. Germline CDR1 is MNHNS and CDR2 is SASEGT. CDR3 residues: CASSEAVATDTQYF. The DNA for the CDR3 is TGTGCCAGCAGTGAAGCCGTGGCCACAGATACGCAGTATTTT.